These T cell receptor beta chains were read from a single sample in a study of T-cell memory formation after mild COVID-19. Each CDR3 protein gets one entry after TCRdb re-called the 5' RACE reads with MiXCR. The data contain about 57,000 distinct CDR3 sequences, approximately 12% of them seen just once; the ten biggest clones take up approximately 24%. The specimen sequenced was PBMCs or a T cell subset sorted from them (not recorded which). The receptor source for this set is a man in his late teens or twenties who had mild COVID-19 (a few samples of this study predate the infection). Cell type and time point are not known. Each CDR3 is given with its conserved first and last residue. The D gene is left open where the match is weak. Only some rows state a clone size, as once, few, many or a class for expanded clones.

TRBV27	TRBJ1-1	.	few	TGTGCCAGCAGCCTAAGTCTACGCACTGAAGCTTTCTTT	CASSLSLRTEAFF
TRBV9	TRBJ2-2	TRBD1	few	TGTGCCAGCGGAACCGGGACAGGGTATAGCGGGGAGCTGTTTTTT	CASGTGTGYSGELFF
TRBV6-5	TRBJ1-3	.	many	TGTGCCAGCAGCGGAGGAACCTCTGGAAACACCATATATTTT	CASSGGTSGNTIYF
TRBV30	TRBJ2-3	.	few	TGTGCCTGGAGTCTCAGGGGAGGCACAGATACGCAGTATTTT	CAWSLRGGTDTQYF
TRBV27	TRBJ2-7	.	few	TGTGCCAGCCGGGGGACGTGGGACTCCTACGAGCAGTACTTC	CASRGTWDSYEQYF
TRBV7-3	TRBJ1-2	.	.	TGTGCCAGCAGCTTAACCGGCGTTTCCATCCGGGACTATGGCTACACCTTC	CASSLTGVSIRDYGYTF
TRBV15	TRBJ2-2	TRBD2	.	TGTGCCACCAGCAGACTAGCGGACACCGGGGAGCTGTTTTTT	CATSRLADTGELFF
TRBV11-2	TRBJ2-7	.	.	TGTGCCAGCAGCTTAGTAGGAGAGTCCTACGAGCAGTACTTC	CASSLVGESYEQYF
TRBV5-1	TRBJ2-1	.	few	TGCGCCAGCAGCTTGGGCGTACCCAATGAGCAGTTCTTC	CASSLGVPNEQFF
TRBV10-2	TRBJ1-1	.	.	TGCGCCAGCATCCGAGACAGGAGGACTGAAGCTTTCTTT	CASIRDRRTEAFF
TRBV6-2/TRBV6-3	TRBJ2-1	.	many	TGTGCCAGCAGCCCATACAATGAGCAGTTCTTC	CASSPYNEQFF
TRBV20-1	TRBJ2-1	.	many	TGCAGTGCTGGGGCGGAAGGGAGCTCCTACAATGAGCAGTTCTTC	CSAGAEGSSYNEQFF
TRBV7-9	TRBJ1-2	.	.	TGCGCCAGCAGCTCATACGGGCCGGGGGATGGCTACACCTTC	CASSSYGPGDGYTF
TRBV20-1	TRBJ2-3	.	many	TGCAGTGCTATAAGGGGGGTGGGCACAGATACGCAGTATTTT	CSAIRGVGTDTQYF
TRBV4-1	TRBJ2-1	.	many	TGCGCCAGCAGCCAAGTCGACCTAGTTTCCTACAATGAGCAGTTCTTC	CASSQVDLVSYNEQFF
TRBV7-8	TRBJ2-4	TRBD2	few	TGTGCCAGCAGCTTATCCTTGGGGGGTAGCGGGGCCAAAAACATTCAGTACTTC	CASSLSLGGSGAKNIQYF
TRBV29-1	TRBJ2-5	TRBD2	many	TGCAGCGTGGGGACTAGCGGGGGAGTAGAGACCCAGTACTTC	CSVGTSGGVETQYF
TRBV30	TRBJ2-3	TRBD1	.	TGTGCCTGGGAAGGGACAGAAGCTAGCACAGATACGCAGTATTTT	CAWEGTEASTDTQYF
TRBV7-2	TRBJ1-5	.	few	TGTGCCAGCAGCCCCCGAGGGGGTCAGCCCCAGCATTTT	CASSPRGGQPQHF
TRBV2	TRBJ2-2	TRBD1	.	TGTGCCAGCAGCAAAGTGGGACAGGCCCCCGGGGAGCTGTTTTTT	CASSKVGQAPGELFF
TRBV10-3	TRBJ1-6	.	.	TGTGCCATCAGTTCAGGGGACTCACCCCTCCACTTT	CAISSGDSPLHF
TRBV7-6	TRBJ2-4	TRBD2	many	TGTGCCAGCAGCTCCGGGGGGGCCAAAAACATTCAGTACTTC	CASSSGGAKNIQYF
TRBV25-1	TRBJ1-2	.	.	TGTGCCAGCGTCCTCTCCACCGTTGTGAGGGGTGGCTACACCTTC	CASVLSTVVRGGYTF
TRBV7-4	TRBJ2-5	.	many	TGTGCCAGCAGCTCCGACGCCCCCCCGGAGACCCAGTACTTC	CASSSDAPPETQYF
TRBV7-9	TRBJ2-3	.	.	TGTGCCAGCAGCTTACCGGGGGCCGAGGCGCAGTATTTT	CASSLPGAEAQYF
TRBV28	TRBJ2-7	.	.	TGTGCCAGCAGTTCTGTCGAGCCCACTCCCTACGAGCAGTACTTC	CASSSVEPTPYEQYF
TRBV29-1	TRBJ2-1	.	.	TGCAGCGTTGAGGGTGGGAGCTCCTACAATGAGCAGTTCTTC	CSVEGGSSYNEQFF
TRBV7-2	TRBJ2-2	.	many	TGTGCCAGCAGCCACCCGTACGGGCCCGGGGAGCTGTTTTTT	CASSHPYGPGELFF
TRBV6-6	TRBJ2-1	TRBD2	many	TGTGCCAGCAGTTCCGGACTAGCGGGGGGGCTTCTCCTTGTCGATGAGCAGTTCTTC	CASSSGLAGGLLLVDEQFF
TRBV11-2	TRBJ2-5	TRBD1	few	TGTGCCAGCACCTTAACAGGGGTCCAAGAGACCCAGTACTTC	CASTLTGVQETQYF
TRBV24-1	TRBJ2-4	TRBD1	.	TGTGCCACCAGTGATGCCCGGGACAGTACCATTCAGTACTTC	CATSDARDSTIQYF
TRBV6-5	TRBJ2-3	.	many	TGTGCCAGCAGTTACGGCGGGTATACGCAGTATTTT	CASSYGGYTQYF
TRBV12-3/TRBV12-4	TRBJ2-3	TRBD2	many	TGTGCCAGCAGTTTAATAGCGGGGGGCACAGATACGCAGTATTTT	CASSLIAGGTDTQYF
TRBV1	TRBJ2-7	.	.	TGCACCAGCACCTACCTCTCCTACGAGCAGTACTTC	CTSTYLSYEQYF
TRBV4-1	TRBJ2-1	TRBD2	few	TGCGCCAGCAGCCGGGGGGGAGTAGCGGGGGCCCAGAGCTACAATGAGCAGTTCTTC	CASSRGGVAGAQSYNEQFF
TRBV10-3	TRBJ2-1	TRBD1	few	TGTGCCATCAGTGACCCGGGACAGGGTTCTCCGAGGTCCTACAATGAGCAGTTCTTC	CAISDPGQGSPRSYNEQFF
TRBV12-3/TRBV12-4	TRBJ2-5	.	.	TGTGCCAGCAGCCCCCTGGTGCTACAAGAGACCCAGTACTTC	CASSPLVLQETQYF
TRBV6-2/TRBV6-3	TRBJ2-1	.	many	TGTGCCAGCAGGCGAGACGTGGGACACCTCTCCTACAATGAGCAGTTCTTC	CASRRDVGHLSYNEQFF
TRBV6-2/TRBV6-3	TRBJ2-5	TRBD1	.	TGTGCCAGCACCTGGACAGGGGGCGCGGAGACCCAGTACTTC	CASTWTGGAETQYF
TRBV29-1	TRBJ1-1	.	.	TGCAGCGTTACCCAGGGGATGAACACTGAAGCTTTCTTT	CSVTQGMNTEAFF
TRBV27	TRBJ1-6	.	.	TGTGCCAGCCGCGGGAGGCAGCCTAATTCACCCCTCCACTTT	CASRGRQPNSPLHF